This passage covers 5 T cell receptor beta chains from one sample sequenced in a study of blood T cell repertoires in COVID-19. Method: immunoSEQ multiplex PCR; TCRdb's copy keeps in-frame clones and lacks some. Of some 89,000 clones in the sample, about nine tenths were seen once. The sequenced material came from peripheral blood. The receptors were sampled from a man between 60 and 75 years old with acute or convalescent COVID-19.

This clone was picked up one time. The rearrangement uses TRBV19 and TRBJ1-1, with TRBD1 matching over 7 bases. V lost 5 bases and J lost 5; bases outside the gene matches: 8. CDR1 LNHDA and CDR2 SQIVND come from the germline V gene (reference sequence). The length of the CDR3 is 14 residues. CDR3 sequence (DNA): TGTGCCAGTAGTCGTCCGGGACAGAGGACTGAAGCTTTCTTT. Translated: CASSRPGQRTEAFF.

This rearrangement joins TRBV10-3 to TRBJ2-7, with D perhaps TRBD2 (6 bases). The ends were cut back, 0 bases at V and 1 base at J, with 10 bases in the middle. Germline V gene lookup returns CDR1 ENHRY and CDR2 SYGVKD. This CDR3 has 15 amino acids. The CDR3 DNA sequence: TGTGCCATCAGTGAGTCGGAGGGAAGTTCCTACGAGCAGTACTTC. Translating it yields CAISESEGSSYEQYF.

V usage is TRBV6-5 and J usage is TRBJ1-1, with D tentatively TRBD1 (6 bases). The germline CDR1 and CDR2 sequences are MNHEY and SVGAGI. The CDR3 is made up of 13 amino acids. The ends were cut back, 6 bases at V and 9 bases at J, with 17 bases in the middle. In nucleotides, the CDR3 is TGTGCCAGCAGAGTTGGACAGATCGGGCAAGCTTTCTTT. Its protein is CASRVGQIGQAFF.

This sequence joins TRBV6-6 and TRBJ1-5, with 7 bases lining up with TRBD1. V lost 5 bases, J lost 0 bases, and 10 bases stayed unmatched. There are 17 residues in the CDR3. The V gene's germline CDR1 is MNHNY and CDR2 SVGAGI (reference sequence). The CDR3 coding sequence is TGTGCCAGCAGTCCGACAGGGATCACCCTTAGCAATCAGCCCCAGCATTTT. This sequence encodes CASSPTGITLSNQPQHF.

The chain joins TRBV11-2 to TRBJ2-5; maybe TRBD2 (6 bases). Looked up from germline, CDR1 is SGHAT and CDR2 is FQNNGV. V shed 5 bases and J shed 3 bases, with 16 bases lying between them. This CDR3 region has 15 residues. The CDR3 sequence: CASSPRAGGEETQYF. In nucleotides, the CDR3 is TGTGCCAGCAGCCCCCGGGCCGGAGGGGAAGAGACCCAGTACTTC.